The rows below give T cell receptor beta chains drawn from one sample of a study of T-cell memory formation after mild COVID-19. One entry per CDR3 protein results from TCRdb running MiXCR on the 5' RACE reads. The sample carries some 300,000 distinct CDR3 sequences, roughly 19% recorded once. The material sequenced was PBMCs or a T cell subset sorted from them (not recorded which). The receptors originated from a man in his late teens or twenties who had mild COVID-19 (a few samples of this study predate the infection). Cell type and time point are not known. CDR3s include the opening cysteine and the closing phenylalanine or tryptophan. Each record gives: clone size, D gene, V gene, J gene, CDR3 protein, CDR3 DNA. A D gene is named only where the DNA matches it firmly. The size entry is marked missing in some rows and otherwise reads once, few, many or a size class.

size: many
D: -
V: TRBV20-1
J: TRBJ1-1
CDR3: CSASRGESTEAFF
DNA: TGCAGTGCCAGTCGGGGGGAGAGCACTGAAGCTTTCTTT

size: -
D: -
V: TRBV19
J: TRBJ2-5
CDR3: CASSRSGETQYF
DNA: TGTGCCAGTAGTCGGTCAGGAGAGACCCAGTACTTC

size: few
D: -
V: TRBV27
J: TRBJ2-5
CDR3: CASSLYTEETQYF
DNA: TGTGCCAGCAGTTTATACACGGAAGAGACCCAGTACTTC

size: few
D: TRBD2
V: TRBV10-3
J: TRBJ2-5
CDR3: CAIRGLAGEETQYF
DNA: TGTGCCATCAGGGGACTAGCGGGGGAAGAGACCCAGTACTTC

size: few
D: -
V: TRBV4-3
J: TRBJ2-3
CDR3: CASSQGLPADTQYF
DNA: TGCGCCAGCAGCCAAGGCCTTCCGGCAGATACGCAGTATTTT

size: -
D: TRBD1
V: TRBV28
J: TRBJ2-1
CDR3: CASSPLQGEAYNEQFF
DNA: TGTGCCAGCAGTCCCTTACAGGGGGAAGCCTACAATGAGCAGTTCTTC

size: -
D: -
V: TRBV18
J: TRBJ2-5
CDR3: CASSPPGKYQETQYF
DNA: TGTGCCAGCTCACCACCGGGAAAGTACCAAGAGACCCAGTACTTC

size: -
D: -
V: TRBV9
J: TRBJ2-3
CDR3: CASSPGVAASTDTQYF
DNA: TGTGCCAGCAGCCCGGGGGTAGCGGCTAGCACAGATACGCAGTATTTT

size: -
D: -
V: TRBV12-3/TRBV12-4
J: TRBJ1-6
CDR3: CASTHTGSLHF
DNA: TGTGCCAGCACTCACACCGGATCCCTCCACTTT

size: few
D: -
V: TRBV6-5
J: TRBJ1-6
CDR3: CASSYSKGLGGSPLHF
DNA: TGTGCCAGCAGTTACTCGAAGGGTTTAGGAGGTTCACCCCTCCACTTT

size: few
D: TRBD1
V: TRBV7-3
J: TRBJ2-3
CDR3: CASSISPGTAINVDTDTQYF
DNA: TGTGCCAGCAGCATATCTCCCGGGACAGCGATTAACGTTGACACAGATACGCAGTATTTT

size: many
D: -
V: TRBV20-1
J: TRBJ1-6
CDR3: CSARDGRTFSPLHF
DNA: TGCAGTGCTAGAGATGGCAGGACGTTCTCACCCCTCCACTTT

size: -
D: TRBD2
V: TRBV4-3
J: TRBJ2-1
CDR3: CASSRVGLAGGQTYNEQFF
DNA: TGCGCCAGCAGCCGCGTTGGACTAGCGGGGGGGCAGACCTACAATGAGCAGTTCTTC

size: -
D: TRBD2
V: TRBV7-7
J: TRBJ2-5
CDR3: CASSPAGGGETQYF
DNA: TGTGCCAGCAGCCCCGCTGGGGGGGGAGAGACCCAGTACTTC

size: -
D: -
V: TRBV5-5
J: TRBJ2-5
CDR3: CASSLFAGRQETQYF
DNA: TGTGCCAGCAGCTTGTTTGCAGGGAGGCAAGAGACCCAGTACTTC

size: -
D: TRBD1
V: TRBV10-3
J: TRBJ2-3
CDR3: CAIKNSQGVEDTQYF
DNA: TGTGCCATCAAGAATAGCCAGGGGGTTGAAGATACGCAGTATTTT

size: few
D: TRBD2
V: TRBV4-3
J: TRBJ2-2
CDR3: CASSPRTSGGGNTGELFF
DNA: TGCGCCAGCAGCCCCCGGACTAGCGGGGGGGGGAACACCGGGGAGCTGTTTTTT

size: many
D: -
V: TRBV12-3/TRBV12-4
J: TRBJ1-1
CDR3: CASGVAEHTEAFF
DNA: TGTGCCAGCGGGGTGGCAGAGCACACTGAAGCTTTCTTT

size: -
D: -
V: TRBV9
J: TRBJ2-3
CDR3: CASAVYAGARTDTQYF
DNA: TGTGCCAGCGCGGTTTATGCGGGGGCGCGTACAGATACGCAGTATTTT

size: few
D: -
V: TRBV5-6
J: TRBJ2-1
CDR3: CASTQLVLGEQFF
DNA: TGTGCCAGCACCCAACTAGTGCTAGGTGAGCAGTTCTTC

size: -
D: TRBD1
V: TRBV5-5
J: TRBJ2-7
CDR3: CASSKGQGGYEQYF
DNA: TGTGCCAGCAGCAAGGGACAGGGAGGCTACGAGCAGTACTTC

size: -
D: -
V: TRBV12-3/TRBV12-4
J: TRBJ1-5
CDR3: CASTLGPSSNQPQHF
DNA: TGTGCCAGCACCCTTGGGCCTTCTAGCAATCAGCCCCAGCATTTT

size: -
D: -
V: TRBV5-1
J: TRBJ2-2
CDR3: CASGFRANTGELFF
DNA: TGCGCCAGCGGATTCAGGGCGAACACCGGGGAGCTGTTTTTT

size: -
D: -
V: TRBV4-2
J: TRBJ2-6
CDR3: CASSPVGDPGANVLTF
DNA: TGTGCCAGCAGCCCCGTCGGGGATCCCGGGGCCAACGTCCTGACTTTC

size: few
D: -
V: TRBV6-5
J: TRBJ2-1
CDR3: CASSYSGGQQFF
DNA: TGTGCCAGCAGTTACTCTGGGGGGCAGCAGTTCTTC

size: many
D: TRBD1
V: TRBV12-3/TRBV12-4
J: TRBJ2-7
CDR3: CASSSRQGKRYEQYF
DNA: TGTGCCAGCAGTTCGCGACAGGGGAAACGCTACGAGCAGTACTTC

size: -
D: TRBD2
V: TRBV27
J: TRBJ2-3
CDR3: CASSPRPSGDTQYF
DNA: TGTGCCAGCAGTCCCCGGCCTAGCGGGGATACGCAGTATTTT

size: few
D: TRBD1
V: TRBV20-1
J: TRBJ1-6
CDR3: CSARVWDRDNSPLHF
DNA: TGCAGTGCTAGAGTATGGGACAGGGATAATTCACCCCTCCACTTT

size: few
D: TRBD1
V: TRBV12-3/TRBV12-4
J: TRBJ1-5
CDR3: CASSGQENQPQHF
DNA: TGTGCCAGCAGCGGACAGGAGAATCAGCCCCAGCATTTT

size: -
D: -
V: TRBV4-2
J: TRBJ2-7
CDR3: CASSQERVTTYEQYF
DNA: TGTGCCAGCAGCCAAGAGAGGGTGACCACCTACGAGCAGTACTTC

size: -
D: TRBD1
V: TRBV29-1
J: TRBJ1-3
CDR3: CSVGGDSSSGNTIYF
DNA: TGCAGCGTCGGAGGGGACAGTAGCTCTGGAAACACCATATATTTT

size: -
D: TRBD1
V: TRBV12-3/TRBV12-4
J: TRBJ1-2
CDR3: CASTPASPTGGDGYTF
DNA: TGTGCCAGCACACCGGCCAGCCCCACAGGGGGTGATGGCTACACCTTC

size: -
D: -
V: TRBV7-8
J: TRBJ2-5
CDR3: CASSLRADSLRETQYF
DNA: TGTGCCAGCAGCTTAAGAGCAGACTCACTTAGAGAGACCCAGTACTTC

size: -
D: -
V: TRBV29-1
J: TRBJ1-2
CDR3: CSVEPGLYGYTF
DNA: TGCAGCGTTGAGCCAGGGCTGTATGGCTACACCTTC

size: -
D: -
V: TRBV29-1
J: TRBJ1-6
CDR3: CSVTTTYNSPLHF
DNA: TGCAGCGTCACGACAACCTATAATTCACCCCTCCACTTT

size: -
D: -
V: TRBV7-3
J: TRBJ2-3
CDR3: CASSLTRGGSSDTQYF
DNA: TGTGCCAGCAGCTTAACAAGGGGGGGCAGTTCAGATACGCAGTATTTT

size: -
D: -
V: TRBV29-1
J: TRBJ1-2
CDR3: CSVGKDRPRGYGYTF
DNA: TGCAGCGTCGGAAAGGACAGACCTCGAGGCTATGGCTACACCTTC

size: few
D: -
V: TRBV4-3
J: TRBJ2-1
CDR3: CASSQDLAQGDEQFF
DNA: TGCGCCAGCAGCCAAGATCTTGCACAGGGCGATGAGCAGTTCTTC

size: many
D: -
V: TRBV5-1
J: TRBJ2-7
CDR3: CASSLTGLSYEQYF
DNA: TGCGCCAGCAGCTTAACAGGGTTGAGCTACGAGCAGTACTTC

size: once
D: TRBD1
V: TRBV29-1
J: TRBJ2-3
CDR3: CSVASGTGYSTDTQYF
DNA: TGCAGCGTTGCCTCCGGGACAGGATATAGCACAGATACGCAGTATTTT

size: few
D: TRBD2
V: TRBV12-3/TRBV12-4
J: TRBJ2-1
CDR3: CASRPGTSGYNEQFF
DNA: TGTGCCAGCAGACCCGGGACTAGCGGCTACAATGAGCAGTTCTTC

size: -
D: -
V: TRBV18
J: TRBJ1-2
CDR3: CASSTRGAGYTF
DNA: TGTGCCAGCTCAACTAGGGGCGCTGGCTACACCTTC

size: -
D: TRBD2
V: TRBV5-4
J: TRBJ2-5
CDR3: CASSLAGLGGETQYF
DNA: TGTGCCAGCAGCTTGGCCGGTCTGGGGGGGGAGACCCAGTACTTC

size: -
D: TRBD2
V: TRBV4-1
J: TRBJ2-2
CDR3: CASSRRGGAGTGELFF
DNA: TGCGCCAGCAGCCGCCGCGGGGGGGCCGGTACCGGGGAGCTGTTTTTT

size: -
D: TRBD2
V: TRBV28
J: TRBJ2-3
CDR3: CASSRLGGTDTQYF
DNA: TGTGCCAGCAGCCGCCTGGGGGGGACAGATACGCAGTATTTT

size: -
D: -
V: TRBV24-1
J: TRBJ2-2
CDR3: CATSFTNTGELFF
DNA: TGTGCCACCAGCTTTACAAACACCGGGGAGCTGTTTTTT

size: few
D: TRBD1
V: TRBV7-2
J: TRBJ1-5
CDR3: CASKDRGSNQPQHF
DNA: TGTGCCAGCAAGGACAGGGGGTCGAATCAGCCCCAGCATTTT

size: few
D: TRBD1
V: TRBV6-2/TRBV6-3
J: TRBJ2-5
CDR3: CASISPRQGEETQYF
DNA: TGTGCCAGCATCTCACCCCGACAGGGAGAGGAGACCCAGTACTTC

size: few
D: -
V: TRBV12-3/TRBV12-4
J: TRBJ1-6
CDR3: CASRRQVNNSPLHF
DNA: TGTGCCAGCAGGCGACAGGTTAACAATTCACCCCTCCACTTT

size: -
D: -
V: TRBV6-1
J: TRBJ1-1
CDR3: CASSEEAAGRTEAFF
DNA: TGTGCCAGCAGTGAAGAGGCCGCAGGGCGGACTGAAGCTTTCTTT

size: few
D: -
V: TRBV7-9
J: TRBJ1-5
CDR3: CASSFSRGDESQPQHF
DNA: TGTGCCAGCAGCTTCTCTCGAGGGGACGAGTCCCAGCCCCAGCATTTT

size: few
D: -
V: TRBV7-2
J: TRBJ1-2
CDR3: CASSFNRDYGYTF
DNA: TGTGCCAGCAGCTTTAACCGAGACTATGGCTACACCTTC

size: few
D: -
V: TRBV5-5
J: TRBJ1-3
CDR3: CASSGSGSSGNTIYF
DNA: TGTGCCAGCAGCGGAAGTGGGAGCTCTGGAAACACCATATATTTT

size: -
D: -
V: TRBV5-4
J: TRBJ2-2
CDR3: CASSTSRGGELFF
DNA: TGTGCCAGCAGCACCAGCAGAGGCGGGGAGCTGTTTTTT

size: -
D: TRBD1
V: TRBV6-4
J: TRBJ1-5
CDR3: CASRPTGGDSNRSQPQHF
DNA: TGTGCCAGCAGGCCGACAGGGGGCGATTCTAACCGGAGTCAGCCCCAGCATTTT

size: few
D: -
V: TRBV7-9
J: TRBJ1-1
CDR3: CASDQQGFTEAFF
DNA: TGTGCCAGCGACCAACAGGGATTTACTGAAGCTTTCTTT

size: few
D: -
V: TRBV5-5
J: TRBJ2-6
CDR3: CASSFGTVYDVLTF
DNA: TGTGCCAGCAGCTTTGGGACCGTGTACGACGTCCTGACTTTC

size: -
D: -
V: TRBV4-2
J: TRBJ2-5
CDR3: CASSQEGRQETQYF
DNA: TGTGCCAGCAGCCAAGAAGGTAGACAAGAGACCCAGTACTTC

size: -
D: -
V: TRBV12-3/TRBV12-4
J: TRBJ1-1
CDR3: CASRKQVNTEAFF
DNA: TGTGCCAGCAGGAAACAGGTGAACACTGAAGCTTTCTTT